This TCR beta chain comes out of a study of control samples from healthy donors and cancer patients (dated by TCRdb to about 2020). The receptor library was made with the immunoSEQ multiplex PCR assay. The immuneACCESS repertoire file appears here via TCRdb, limited to in-frame rearrangements. These files lack a portion of the clones; in checked studies, under half of the deficit traces to unresolved V genes, and the cause of the others is not known. Present in this sample are roughly 120,000 clones, approximately 90% of which were seen just once. Jointly, the top ten make up 1.1% of the sample. Turning to this clone: No cognate antigen has been identified for it. Nothing much larger sits one base from this clone, and base qualities are not available.

Taken from the germline V gene (reference sequence), the CDR1 and CDR2 loops are SGHKS and YYEKEE. There are 14 amino acids in the CDR3, from cysteine to phenylalanine inclusive. Left in the record is the CDR3 DNA by itself, 42 bases read in frame from the first base. V loses 2 bases, J loses 7 bases, and the germline ends lie 12 bases apart. The sequenced material came from PBMCs. The TCR sequence derives from a woman in her forties or fifties with colorectal cancer. This chain is built from TRBV5-5 and TRBJ1-4; the D gene assignment is ambiguous. The nucleotide sequence is TGTGCCAGCAGCTTCGAGGGAGCGAGTGAAAAACTGTTTTTT. Translated, this is CASSFEGASEKLFF.